The present T cell receptor beta chain was sequenced within a study of blood T cell repertoires in COVID-19. Individuals drawn from 24 US areas were roughly 18 to 95 years old. Generated by immunoSEQ multiplex PCR, the TCRdb table keeps only in-frame clones and is missing some. The sample yields some 490,000 clones, approximately 91% seen once. CDR3 length equals 16 residues. The sequence was collected from a woman aged 55-75 years who had recovered from COVID-19. The sample was PBMCs or T cells enriched from blood (not recorded which). The chain combines TRBV1 with TRBJ2-3; the listed D gene, TRBD1, was not tested against the DNA. TRBV1 is reported as a pseudogene. CDR3 residues: CTSSKPGAGARDTQYF. The CDR3 coding sequence is TGCACCAGCAGCAAACCAGGGGCAGGGGCGAGAGATACGCAGTATTTT.